The source of this T cell receptor beta chain is a study of human T cells and chemical hapten exposure. Whole-study context: Chiefly women, the patients showed alopecia areata, totalis or universalis.

Germline V gene sequence: CDR1 MDHEN, CDR2 SYDVKM. After removal of 4 bases from V and 1 base from J, the junction contained 16 bases not matched to a gene. This CDR3 comprises 19 residues. Findings and caveats of the study: Relative to control repertoires, expanded TCRs gave rise to significantly more large CDR3 similarity clusters.

The time point denotes: pre-sensitization, week 0. Sample treatment: therapeutic diphenylcyclopropenone sensitization with weekly scalp DPC. The study enrolled 18 to 70-year-old alopecia patients suitable for DPC. TCRdb passed the RACE reads through MiXCR, listing each CDR3 protein once. This table holds about 98,000 distinct CDR3 sequences, about a tenth found once. Details on this clonotype: Its cognate antigen is unknown.

This material consisted of whole blood, taken in connection with sensitization to the hapten diphenylcyclopropenone (DPC). J is TRBJ1-1 and V is TRBV28, with TRBD1 identical over 9 bases. The receptor comes from a woman in her sixties or seventies with alopecia areata. Some clones in this sample may be carry-over from other donors' samples. CDR3 bases: TGTGCCAGCAGTTCACCCTCACCGGGACAGGGTTTTTGGAACACTGAAGCTTTCTTT. Amino acid sequence: CASSSPSPGQGFWNTEAFF.